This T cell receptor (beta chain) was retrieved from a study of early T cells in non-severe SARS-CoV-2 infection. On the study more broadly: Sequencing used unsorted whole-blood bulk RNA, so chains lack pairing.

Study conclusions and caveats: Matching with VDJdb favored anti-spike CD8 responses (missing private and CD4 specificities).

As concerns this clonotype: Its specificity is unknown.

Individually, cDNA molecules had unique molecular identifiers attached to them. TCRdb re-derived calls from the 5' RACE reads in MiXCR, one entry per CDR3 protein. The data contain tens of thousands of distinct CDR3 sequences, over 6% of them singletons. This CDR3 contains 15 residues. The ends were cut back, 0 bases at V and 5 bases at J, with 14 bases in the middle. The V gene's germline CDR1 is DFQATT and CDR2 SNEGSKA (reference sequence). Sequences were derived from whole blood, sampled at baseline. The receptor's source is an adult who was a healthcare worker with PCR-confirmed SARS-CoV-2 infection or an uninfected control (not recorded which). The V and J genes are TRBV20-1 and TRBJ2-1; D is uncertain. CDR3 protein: CSARDGRIVDNEQFF. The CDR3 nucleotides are TGCAGTGCTAGAGATGGGCGCATCGTTGACAATGAGCAGTTCTTC.